The entry below gives a single TCR beta chain sequence along with its context. The data were obtained in a study of glioma-infiltrating T cells. Deletions cut 2 bases from V and 6 bases from J, with 16 bases between. CDR3 length: 15 amino acids. In germline, CDR1 is SGHTA, CDR2 FQGNSA. Using RNA template, CDR3s of TCR alpha and beta were amplified with iRepertoire arm-PCR. TCRdb analysed the multiplex PCR reads with MiXCR anew, one entry per CDR3 protein. The sample yields around 190,000 distinct CDR3 sequences, around 40% seen once. Material: glioma tissue, nonneoplastic brain tissue, or PBMCs (not recorded which). The chain is built from TRBV7-2 and TRBJ1-1; D is ambiguous. The receptor's source is a human donor with low-grade glioma or glioblastoma, undergoing nonglioma brain surgery, or in good health (not recorded which). The CDR3 loop reads CASSLSPQVLSEAFF. The CDR3 DNA reads TGTGCCAGCAGCTTAAGTCCGCAGGTTTTATCTGAAGCTTTCTTT.